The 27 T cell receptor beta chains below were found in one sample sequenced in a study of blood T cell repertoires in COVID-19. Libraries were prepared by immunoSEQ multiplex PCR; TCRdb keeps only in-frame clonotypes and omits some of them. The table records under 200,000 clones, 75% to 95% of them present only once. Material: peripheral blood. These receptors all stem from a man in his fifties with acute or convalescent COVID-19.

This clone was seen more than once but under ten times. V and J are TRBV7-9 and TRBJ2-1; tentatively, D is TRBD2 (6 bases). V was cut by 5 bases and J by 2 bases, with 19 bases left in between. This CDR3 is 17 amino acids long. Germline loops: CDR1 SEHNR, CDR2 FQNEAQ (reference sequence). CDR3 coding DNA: TGTGCCAGCAGCACCCGACTCGGTAGCGGAACCTACAATGAGCAGTTCTTC. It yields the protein CASSTRLGSGTYNEQFF.

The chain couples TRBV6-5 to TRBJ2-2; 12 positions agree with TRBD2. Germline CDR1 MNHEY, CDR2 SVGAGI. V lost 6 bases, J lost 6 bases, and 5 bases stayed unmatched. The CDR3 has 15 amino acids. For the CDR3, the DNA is TGTGCCAGCAGCCATGGACTAGCGGGATCCGGGGAGCTGTTTTTT. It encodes CASSHGLAGSGELFF.

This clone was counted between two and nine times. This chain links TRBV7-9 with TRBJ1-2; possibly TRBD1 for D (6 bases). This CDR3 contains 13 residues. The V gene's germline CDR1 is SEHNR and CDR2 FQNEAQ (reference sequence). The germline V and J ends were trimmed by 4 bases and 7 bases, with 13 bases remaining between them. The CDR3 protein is CASSSQGSLGYTF. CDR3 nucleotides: TGTGCCAGCAGCTCACAGGGCAGTCTTGGCTACACCTTC.

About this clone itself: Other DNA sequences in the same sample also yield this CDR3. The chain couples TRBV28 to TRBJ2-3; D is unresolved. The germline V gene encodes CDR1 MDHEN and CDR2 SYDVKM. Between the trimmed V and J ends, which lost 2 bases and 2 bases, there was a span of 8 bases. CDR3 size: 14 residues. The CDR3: CASSLGSFTDTQYF. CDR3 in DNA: TGTGCCAGCAGTTTAGGCTCTTTCACAGATACGCAGTATTTT. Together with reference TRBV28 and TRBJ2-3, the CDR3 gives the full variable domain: DVKVTQSSRYLVKRTGEKVFLECVQDMDHENMFWYRQDPGLGLRLIYFSYDVKMKEKGDIPEGYSVSREKKERFSLILESASTNQTSMYLCASSLGSFTDTQYFGPGTRLTVL.

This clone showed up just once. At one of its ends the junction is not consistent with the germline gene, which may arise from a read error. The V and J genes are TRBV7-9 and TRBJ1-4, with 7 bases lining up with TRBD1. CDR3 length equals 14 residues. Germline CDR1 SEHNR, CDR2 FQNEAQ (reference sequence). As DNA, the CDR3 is TGTGCCAGCAGTTTAGGACAGGTCGGCGGAAAACTGTTTTTT. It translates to CASSLGQVGGKLFF. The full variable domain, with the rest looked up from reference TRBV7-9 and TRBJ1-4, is DTGVSQNPRHKITKRGQNVTFRCDPISEHNRLYWYRQTLGQGPEFLTYFQNEAQLEKSRLLSDRFSAERPKGSFSTLEIQRTEQGDSAMYLCASSLGQVGGKLFFGSGTQLSVL.

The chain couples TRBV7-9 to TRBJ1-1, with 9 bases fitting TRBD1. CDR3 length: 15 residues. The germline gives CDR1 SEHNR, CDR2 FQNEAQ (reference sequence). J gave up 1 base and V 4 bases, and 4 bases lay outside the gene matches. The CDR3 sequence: CASSSPGQGNTEAFF. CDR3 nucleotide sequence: TGTGCCAGCAGCTCACCGGGACAGGGGAACACTGAAGCTTTCTTT.

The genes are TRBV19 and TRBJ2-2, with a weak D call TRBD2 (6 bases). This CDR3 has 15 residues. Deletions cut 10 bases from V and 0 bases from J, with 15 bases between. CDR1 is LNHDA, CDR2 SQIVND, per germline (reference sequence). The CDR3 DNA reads TGTGCCACTACGGGAGCCCCATCGAACACCGGGGAGCTGTTTTTT. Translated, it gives CATTGAPSNTGELFF.

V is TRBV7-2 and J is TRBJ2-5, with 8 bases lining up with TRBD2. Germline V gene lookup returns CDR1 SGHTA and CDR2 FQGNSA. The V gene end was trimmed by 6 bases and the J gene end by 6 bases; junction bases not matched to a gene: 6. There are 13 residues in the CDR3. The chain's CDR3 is CASSQSGGKTQYF. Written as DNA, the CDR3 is TGTGCCAGCAGTCAAAGCGGGGGTAAGACCCAGTACTTC.

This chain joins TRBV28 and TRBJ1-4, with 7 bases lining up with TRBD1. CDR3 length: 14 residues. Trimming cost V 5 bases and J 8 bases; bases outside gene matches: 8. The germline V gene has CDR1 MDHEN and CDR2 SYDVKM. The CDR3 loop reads CASSLPLGQEKLFF. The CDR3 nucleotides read TGTGCCAGCAGTCTCCCCCTGGGACAGGAAAAACTGTTTTTT.

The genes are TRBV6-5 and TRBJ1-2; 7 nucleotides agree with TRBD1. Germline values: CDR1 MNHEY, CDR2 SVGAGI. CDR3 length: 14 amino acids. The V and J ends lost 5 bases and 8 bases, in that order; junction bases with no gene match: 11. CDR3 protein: CASSTRQGGYGYTF. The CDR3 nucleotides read TGTGCCAGCAGTACGAGACAGGGCGGATACGGCTACACCTTC.

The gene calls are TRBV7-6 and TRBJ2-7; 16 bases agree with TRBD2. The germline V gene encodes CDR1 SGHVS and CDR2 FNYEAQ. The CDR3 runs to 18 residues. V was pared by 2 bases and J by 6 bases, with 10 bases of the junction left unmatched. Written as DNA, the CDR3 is TGTGCCAGCAGCTTATCTCCCGGGACTAGCGGGAGGGCCCTCGAGCAGTACTTC. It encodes CASSLSPGTSGRALEQYF. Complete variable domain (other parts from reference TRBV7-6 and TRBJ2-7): GAGVSQSPRYKVTKRGQDVALRCDPISGHVSLYWYRQALGQGPEFLTYFNYEAQQDKSGLPNDRFSAERPEGSISTLTIQRTEQRDSAMYRCASSLSPGTSGRALEQYFGPGTRLTVT.

The chain's CDR3 is CASSSNSLSGYTF. DNA for the CDR3: TGTGCCAGCAGTTCGAACTCGCTTAGTGGCTACACCTTC. V gene TRBV12-3 or TRBV12-4 combines with J gene TRBJ1-2, with unresolved D. This CDR3 is built from 13 residues. The ends were cut back, 4 bases at V and 7 bases at J, with 13 bases in the middle.

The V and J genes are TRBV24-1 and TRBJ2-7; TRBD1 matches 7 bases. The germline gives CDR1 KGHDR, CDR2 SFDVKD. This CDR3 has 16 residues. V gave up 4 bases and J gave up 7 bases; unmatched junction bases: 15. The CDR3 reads CATSETDRHNGGEQYF. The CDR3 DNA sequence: TGTGCCACCAGTGAGACGGACAGGCACAACGGTGGGGAGCAGTACTTC.

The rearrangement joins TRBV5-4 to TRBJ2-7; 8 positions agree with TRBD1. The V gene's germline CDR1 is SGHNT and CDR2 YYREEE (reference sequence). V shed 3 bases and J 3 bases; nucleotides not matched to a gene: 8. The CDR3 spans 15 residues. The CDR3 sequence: CASSSKGQADYEQYF. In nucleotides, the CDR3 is TGTGCCAGCAGCTCCAAGGGACAGGCCGACTACGAGCAGTACTTC.

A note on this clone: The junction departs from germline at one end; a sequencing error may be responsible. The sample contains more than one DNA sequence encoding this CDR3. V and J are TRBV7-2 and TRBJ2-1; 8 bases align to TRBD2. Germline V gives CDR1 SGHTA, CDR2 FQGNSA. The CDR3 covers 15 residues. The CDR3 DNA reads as TGTGCCAGCAGATTAGCGGGGAGCTCCTACAATGAGCAGTTCTTC. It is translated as CASRLAGSSYNEQFF.

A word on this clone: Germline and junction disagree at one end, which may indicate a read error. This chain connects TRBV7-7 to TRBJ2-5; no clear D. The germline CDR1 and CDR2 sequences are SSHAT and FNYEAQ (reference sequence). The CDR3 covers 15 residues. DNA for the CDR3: TGTGCTAGCAGTTTGAACGGTCTAGTCCAAGAGACCCAGTACTTC. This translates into CASSLNGLVQETQYF. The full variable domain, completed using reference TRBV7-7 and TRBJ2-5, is GAGVSQSPRYKVTKRGQDVTLRCDPISSHATLYWYQQALGQGPEFLTYFNYEAQPDKSGLPSDRFSAERPEGSISTLTIQRTEQRDSAMYRCASSLNGLVQETQYFGPGTRLLVL.

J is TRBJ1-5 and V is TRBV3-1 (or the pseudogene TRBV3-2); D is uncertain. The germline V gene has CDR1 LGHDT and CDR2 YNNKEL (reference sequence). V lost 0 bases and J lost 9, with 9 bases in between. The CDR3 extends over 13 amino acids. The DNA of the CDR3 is TGTGCCAGCAGCCAAGACCGAGGGTGGCCCCAGCATTTT. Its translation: CASSQDRGWPQHF.

The CDR3 region is CASSAGTSALSTDTQYF. CDR3 nucleotide sequence: TGCGCCAGCAGCGCAGGGACTAGCGCCCTCAGCACAGATACGCAGTATTTT. The chain joins TRBV5-1 to TRBJ2-3, with 10 bases that match TRBD2. The trim removed 4 bases at V and 0 bases at J, leaving 8 bases unmatched. This CDR3 spans 17 amino acids. Germline V CDR1 and CDR2: SGHRS, YFSETQ.

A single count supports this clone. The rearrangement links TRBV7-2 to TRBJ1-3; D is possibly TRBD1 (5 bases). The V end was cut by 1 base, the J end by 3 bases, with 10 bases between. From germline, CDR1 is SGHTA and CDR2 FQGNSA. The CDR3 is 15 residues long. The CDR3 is CASSLDGGGGNTIYF. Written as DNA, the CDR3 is TGTGCCAGCAGCTTAGACGGGGGTGGTGGAAACACCATATATTTT. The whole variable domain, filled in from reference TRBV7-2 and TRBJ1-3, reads GAGVSQSPSNKVTEKGKDVELRCDPISGHTALYWYRQSLGQGLEFLIYFQGNSAPDKSGLPSDRFSAERTGGSVSTLTIQRTQQEDSAVYLCASSLDGGGGNTIYFGEGSWLTVV.

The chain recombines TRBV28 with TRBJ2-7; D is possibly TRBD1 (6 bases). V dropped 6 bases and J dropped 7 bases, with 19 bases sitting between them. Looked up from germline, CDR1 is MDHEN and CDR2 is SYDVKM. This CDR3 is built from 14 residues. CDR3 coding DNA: TGTGCCAGCAGCAACGGACAGTTTGGTAGGGAGCAGTACTTC. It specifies CASSNGQFGREQYF.

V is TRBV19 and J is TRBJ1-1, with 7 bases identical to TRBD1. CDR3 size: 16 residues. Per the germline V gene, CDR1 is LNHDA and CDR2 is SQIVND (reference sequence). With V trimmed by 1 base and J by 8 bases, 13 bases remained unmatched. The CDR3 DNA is TGTGCCAGTAGTATAGGAGGAACAGGGGCTAATAGAGAAGCTTTCTTT. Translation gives CASSIGGTGANREAFF. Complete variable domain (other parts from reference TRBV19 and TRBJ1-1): DGGITQSPKYLFRKEGQNVTLSCEQNLNHDAMYWYRQDPGQGLRLIYYSQIVNDFQKGDIAEGYSVSREKKESFPLTVTSAQKNPTAFYLCASSIGGTGANREAFFGQGTRLTVV.

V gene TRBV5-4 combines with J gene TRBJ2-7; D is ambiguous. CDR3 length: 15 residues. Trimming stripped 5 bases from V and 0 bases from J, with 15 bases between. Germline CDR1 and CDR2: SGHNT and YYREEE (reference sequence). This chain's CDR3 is CASSTNSRSSYEQYF. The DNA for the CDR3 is TGTGCCAGCAGTACTAATTCCCGGAGCTCCTACGAGCAGTACTTC.

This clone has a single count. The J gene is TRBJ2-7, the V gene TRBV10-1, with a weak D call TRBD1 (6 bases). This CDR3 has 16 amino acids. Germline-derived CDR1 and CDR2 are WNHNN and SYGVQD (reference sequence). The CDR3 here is CASSEGFRTAPLIPFV. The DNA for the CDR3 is TGCGCCAGCAGTGAAGGATTTCGGACAGCCCCTCTCATCCCCTTCGTC.

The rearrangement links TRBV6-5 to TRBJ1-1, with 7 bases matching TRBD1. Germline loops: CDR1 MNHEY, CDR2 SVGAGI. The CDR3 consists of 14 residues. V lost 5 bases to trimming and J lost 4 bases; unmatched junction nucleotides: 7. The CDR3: CASSRDSGITEAFF. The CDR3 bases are TGTGCCAGCAGTCGGGACAGCGGAATCACTGAAGCTTTCTTT.

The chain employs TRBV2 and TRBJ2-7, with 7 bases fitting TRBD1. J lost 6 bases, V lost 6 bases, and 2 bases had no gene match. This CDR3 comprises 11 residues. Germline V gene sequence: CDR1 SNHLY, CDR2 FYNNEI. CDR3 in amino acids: CASRDRVEQYF. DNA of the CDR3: TGTGCCAGCAGAGACAGGGTCGAGCAGTACTTC.

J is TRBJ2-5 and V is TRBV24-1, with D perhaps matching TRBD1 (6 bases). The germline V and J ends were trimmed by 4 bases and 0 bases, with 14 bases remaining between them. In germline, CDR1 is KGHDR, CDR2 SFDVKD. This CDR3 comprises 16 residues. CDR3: CATSDRTGTHQETQYF. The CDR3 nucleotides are TGTGCCACCAGTGACCGCACCGGGACACACCAAGAGACCCAGTACTTC.

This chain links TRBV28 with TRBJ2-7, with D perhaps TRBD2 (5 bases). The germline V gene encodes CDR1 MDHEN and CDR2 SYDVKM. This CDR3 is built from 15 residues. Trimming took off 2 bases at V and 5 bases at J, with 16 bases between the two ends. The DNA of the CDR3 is TGTGCCAGCAGTTTACCCCAACTAGGTATCGACGAGCAGTACTTC. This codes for CASSLPQLGIDEQYF.